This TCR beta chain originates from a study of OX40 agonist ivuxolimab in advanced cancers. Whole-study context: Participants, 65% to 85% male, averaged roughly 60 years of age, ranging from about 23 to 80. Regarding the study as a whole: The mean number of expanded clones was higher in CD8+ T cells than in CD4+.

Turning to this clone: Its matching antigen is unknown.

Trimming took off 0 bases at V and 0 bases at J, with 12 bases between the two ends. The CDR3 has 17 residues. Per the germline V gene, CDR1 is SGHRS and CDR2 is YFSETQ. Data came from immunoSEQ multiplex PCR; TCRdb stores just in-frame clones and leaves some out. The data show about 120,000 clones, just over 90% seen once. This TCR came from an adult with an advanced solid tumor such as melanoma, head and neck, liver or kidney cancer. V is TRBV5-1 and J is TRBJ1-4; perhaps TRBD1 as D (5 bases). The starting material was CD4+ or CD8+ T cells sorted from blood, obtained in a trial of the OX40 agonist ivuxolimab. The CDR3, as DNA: TGCGCCAGCAGCTTGGGCAGGGCTGGGGCAACTAATGAAAAACTGTTTTTT. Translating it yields CASSLGRAGATNEKLFF.